The 19 T cell receptor beta chains below all came from one sample that was sequenced in a study of CD8+CD57+ T cells in acquired aplastic anemia. TCR beta VDJ and CDR3 were profiled, and genomic DNA was the template. TCRdb re-called the reads with MiXCR, one entry per CDR3 protein. Found here are more than 150,000 distinct CDR3 sequences, just over 45% of them singletons; the top ten hold around 2.9%. Material: sorted CD4+, CD8+, or CD8+CD57+ T cells (not recorded which) from PBMCs. All receptors come from a human donor in good health.

This clonotype was detected ten times or more. The genes are TRBV5-4 and TRBJ2-1; TRBD2 matches at 10 bases. CDR1 is SGHNT, CDR2 YYREEE, per germline (reference sequence). CDR3 length equals 13 residues. V trimming: 0 bases; J trimming: 11 bases; junction bases outside the gene matches: 2. The CDR3 sequence: CASSLGTSGKQFF. The CDR3 coding sequence is TGTGCCAGCAGCTTGGGGACTAGCGGAAAGCAGTTCTTC.

This clonotype appeared a few times. The CDR3 bases are TGTGCCAGCAGCATTCGGGACAGGGTAACCACCGGGGAGCTGTTTTTT. It specifies CASSIRDRVTTGELFF. This chain connects TRBV11-3 to TRBJ2-2; 9 bases fit TRBD1. The CDR3 spans 16 residues. Germline V gene data show CDR1 as SGHNT and CDR2 as YENEEA. V shed 5 bases and J 4 bases; nucleotides not matched to a gene: 8.

The table lists this clonotype with a few counts. The rearrangement joins TRBV5-1 to TRBJ1-1, with 10 bases matching TRBD1. With V trimmed by 3 bases and J by 4 bases, 6 bases remained unmatched. Per germline, CDR1 SGHRS and CDR2 YFSETQ. This CDR3 contains 15 residues. CDR3 coding DNA: TGCGCCAGCAGCTCAGACAGGGGGCAGAGCACTGAAGCTTTCTTT. Translating it yields CASSSDRGQSTEAFF.

This clonotype was detected ten times or more. The J gene is TRBJ2-3, the V gene TRBV5-5, with 11 bases matching TRBD2. Germline assignment: CDR1 SGHKS and CDR2 YYEKEE (reference sequence). V shed 4 bases and J 2 bases; nucleotides not matched to a gene: 3. The CDR3 has 15 residues. For the CDR3, the DNA is TGTGCCAGCAGCCTGACTAGCGGGGCCACAGATACGCAGTATTTT. It yields the protein CASSLTSGATDTQYF. The variable domain in full, with the rest retrieved from reference TRBV5-5 and TRBJ2-3, is DAGVTQSPTHLIKTRGQQVTLRCSPISGHKSVSWYQQVLGQGPQFIFQYYEKEERGRGNFPDRFSARQFPNYSSELNVNALLLGDSALYLCASSLTSGATDTQYFGPGTRLTVL.

This clonotype was counted many times. V gene TRBV6-5 combines with J gene TRBJ2-7; 7 bases are shared with TRBD1. CDR3 length equals 14 residues. Trimming removed 4 bases from V and 0 bases from J; junction bases left unmatched: 3. The germline V gene encodes CDR1 MNHEY and CDR2 SVGAGI. This chain's CDR3 is CASSSAGGSYEQYF. CDR3 coding DNA: TGTGCCAGCAGTTCAGCAGGGGGCTCCTACGAGCAGTACTTC.

This chain connects TRBV24-1 to TRBJ2-2; no firm D call. With 5 bases removed from V and 0 bases from J, the gap between germline ends came to 15 bases. The CDR3 is 17 residues long. Germline-derived CDR1 and CDR2 are KGHDR and SFDVKD. CDR3 coding DNA: TGTGCCACCAGTGCTAGTCATGGGAACGCGAACACCGGGGAGCTGTTTTTT. This translates into CATSASHGNANTGELFF.

This chain uses TRBV5-1 with TRBJ1-6; TRBD1 matches 10 bases. The CDR3 loop spans 14 amino acids. Germline CDR1 and CDR2: SGHRS and YFSETQ. V shed 5 bases, J shed 8 bases, and the junction held 4 bases outside the gene matches. CDR3 DNA: TGCGCCAGCAGAGCCGGGACAGGGGATTCACCCCTCCACTTT. It codes for CASRAGTGDSPLHF. Complete variable domain (other parts from reference TRBV5-1 and TRBJ1-6): KAGVTQTPRYLIKTRGQQVTLSCSPISGHRSVSWYQQTPGQGLQFLFEYFSETQRNKGNFPGRFSGRQFSNSRSEMNVSTLELGDSALYLCASRAGTGDSPLHFGNGTRLTVT.

In its sample, this clonotype was seen many times. The rearrangement joins TRBV11-1 to TRBJ2-3, with no clear D. Germline lookup yields CDR1 SGHAT and CDR2 FQDESV (reference sequence). V lost 2 bases, J lost 7 bases, and 19 bases lay in between. The CDR3 length is 16 residues. The DNA for the CDR3 is TGTGCCAGCAGCTTATTTAAAAGGGCCTATGAAAATACGCAGTATTTT. Protein: CASSLFKRAYENTQYF.

This clonotype was seen repeatedly, ten times or more. V gene TRBV6-1 combines with J gene TRBJ2-7; D might be TRBD1 or TRBD2, each matching 6 bases. Per germline, CDR1 MNHNS and CDR2 SASEGT. Trimming took 3 bases from V and 1 from J, leaving 10 bases between them. The CDR3 extends over 14 amino acids. CDR3 nucleotide sequence: TGTGCCAGCAGTGAGCGGGACAAATCCTACGAGCAGTACTTC. This codes for CASSERDKSYEQYF.

The chain has TRBV9 and TRBJ2-7; D is unresolved. The V gene lost 0 bases and the J gene lost 0 bases, with 10 bases spanning the gap. CDR1 SGDLS and CDR2 YYNGEE come from the germline V gene. This CDR3 contains 15 residues. CDR3 region: CASSVGEKSSYEQYF. The CDR3, as DNA: TGTGCCAGCAGCGTAGGCGAAAAAAGCTCCTACGAGCAGTACTTC. The full variable domain, completed using reference TRBV9 and TRBJ2-7, is DSGVTQTPKHLITATGQRVTLRCSPRSGDLSVYWYQQSLDQGLQFLIQYYNGEERAKGNILERFSAQQFPDLHSELNLSSLELGDSALYFCASSVGEKSSYEQYFGPGTRLTVT.

The J gene is TRBJ2-3, the V gene TRBV25-1; 13 nucleotides match TRBD2. Germline CDR1 MGHDK, CDR2 SYGVNS. The V gene end was trimmed by 6 bases and the J gene end by 6 bases; junction bases not matched to a gene: 3. The CDR3 covers 14 residues. CDR3 coding DNA: TGTGCCAGCAGGACTAGCGGGGGGTCCGATACGCAGTATTTT. This translates into CASRTSGGSDTQYF.

The chain has TRBV29-1 and TRBJ2-5; D uncertain. The CDR3 has 12 residues. Germline V lookup: CDR1 SQVTM, CDR2 ANQGSEA. V gave up 6 bases and J gave up 0 bases, with 8 bases separating them. The CDR3 sequence: CSVGPNQETQYF. The CDR3 nucleotides are TGCAGCGTGGGTCCAAACCAAGAGACCCAGTACTTC.

This clonotype was seen a handful of times. The V gene is TRBV30, the J gene TRBJ1-1, with D unclear. Trimming took 2 bases from V and 0 from J, leaving 4 bases between them. CDR3 length equals 12 residues. Germline V gene data show CDR1 as GTSNPN and CDR2 as SVGIG (reference sequence). The CDR3 DNA reads as TGTGCCTGGAGTATGATGAACACTGAAGCTTTCTTT. It codes for CAWSMMNTEAFF.

V usage is TRBV10-3 and J usage is TRBJ2-3; D not resolved. Germline CDR1 reads ENHRY; CDR2 reads SYGVKD. V was cut by 2 bases and J by 4 bases, with 10 bases left in between. This CDR3 is 14 amino acids long. CDR3 in amino acids: CAISEPATADTQYF. The CDR3 DNA is TGTGCCATCAGTGAGCCCGCGACCGCAGATACGCAGTATTTT.

The genes are TRBV6-1 and TRBJ2-7; perhaps TRBD1 as D (6 bases). The J call is uncertain, as TRBJ2-5 better fits the DNA end. CDR1 and CDR2 from the germline V gene are MNHNS and SASEGT. This CDR3 region has 12 residues. The CDR3 coding sequence is TGTGCCAGCGGTACTAGGGGGGAGACCCAGTACTTC. This codes for CASGTRGETQYF.

This clonotype came up many times. The genes are TRBV6-1 and TRBJ2-7; 7 nucleotides match TRBD2. The junction had 8 bases not matched to a gene; V was cut back by 6 bases and J by 6 bases. The CDR3 has 13 residues. Germline V gene data show CDR1 as MNHNS and CDR2 as SASEGT. CDR3 nucleotides: TGTGCCAGCAGCCGGACTAGGAGGGGCGAGCAGTACTTC. Its translation is CASSRTRRGEQYF.

The chain recombines TRBV29-1 with TRBJ2-7; 9 nucleotides match TRBD2. CDR1 SQVTM and CDR2 ANQGSEA come from the germline V gene. The CDR3 length is 12 residues. V gave up 4 bases and J gave up 4 bases; unmatched junction bases: 2. The CDR3 bases are TGCAGCGTTGCGAGCGGGAGGTACGAGCAGTACTTC. Its protein product is CSVASGRYEQYF.

The chain has TRBV20-1 and TRBJ2-3, with 11 bases that match TRBD2. The CDR3 consists of 18 residues. V trimming: 6 bases; J trimming: 3 bases; junction bases outside the gene matches: 17. CDR1 and CDR2 (germline): DFQATT, SNEGSKA (reference sequence). Here the CDR3 DNA reads TGCAGTGCCAACCCGATCTCCAATAGCGGGAGGGTGACAGATACGCAGTATTTT. Protein: CSANPISNSGRVTDTQYF.

This clonotype came up many times. The chain combines TRBV7-2 with TRBJ2-5, with TRBD2 matching 7 bases. V lost 3 bases and J lost 5; bases outside the gene matches: 6. This CDR3 has 14 residues. Germline CDR1 SGHTA, CDR2 FQGNSA. Written as DNA, the CDR3 is TGTGCCAGCAGCTTCCTAGCGGCTCTTGAGACCCAGTACTTC. This sequence encodes CASSFLAALETQYF.